This TCR beta chain was captured by sequencing in a study of blood T cells in healthy people across ages. Next came a second PCR, run for about 7 to 12 cycles, which used a sample-barcoded 5' primer along with a J-beta primer mix. Via MiXCR, TCRdb re-called the 5' RACE reads, giving one row per CDR3 protein. This repertoire shows 780,000 or so distinct CDR3 sequences, around a quarter found once; its top ten account for more than 3%. Germline lookup yields CDR1 SGHVS and CDR2 FQNEAQ. The CDR3 loop spans 13 amino acids. These data are also associated with another study on T cells of mothers and their children. That work states: All extracted RNA went into cDNA synthesis, approximately 1.4 ug per 15 ul.

The sequence was collected from a boy between 10 and 17 years old in good health. Sequencing input: blood. V is TRBV7-8 and J is TRBJ2-5, with D maybe TRBD1 (6 bases). The J call could be wrong; TRBJ2-7 is a better fit for the DNA end. CDR3 loop: CASSRQVVYEQYF. The CDR3 DNA reads as TGTGCCAGCAGCCGACAGGTGGTCTACGAGCAGTACTTC.